This T cell receptor (beta chain) was recovered during a study of T cells in localized non-small cell lung cancer. Overall study findings and caveats: Longer overall survival was associated with a higher density of T cells in the blood. The study found T cell clonality highest in uninvolved adjacent lung, above tumor. Adjacent lung had a median approximately 57 of the 100 largest tumor clones. Sequencing was limited to one tumor region, leaving the possibility of heterogeneity open.

This clone was counted once. Its cognate antigen is unknown. The data were produced by immunoSEQ multiplex PCR, yet TCRdb's version contains in-frame clones alone and is incomplete. The sample holds 20,000 to 25,000 clones, around 87% seen once. The CDR3 has 14 residues. J gave up 4 bases and V 1 base, and 2 bases lay outside the gene matches. Per germline, CDR1 MNHNY and CDR2 SVGAGI (reference sequence). The source of this sequence is a man aged 35 to 69 with stage II squamous cell lung carcinoma. The chain is built from TRBV6-6 and TRBJ2-3; 7 nucleotides line up with TRBD2. The sequencing used PBMCs, collected before any cancer treatment. CDR3 bases: TGTGCCAGCAGTTACTTGGGGGGGGCAGATACGCAGTATTTT. It is translated as CASSYLGGADTQYF.